What follows are 14 T cell receptor beta chains derived from one specimen sequenced in a study of graft-versus-host responses after intestinal transplantation. Responders (around 200,000, CFSE-labeled) met around 200,000 stimulators that were irradiated and violet-dye-labeled. Clones were read by immunoSEQ multiplex PCR, and TCRdb kept only the in-frame ones, dropping some. This table has 20,000 to 25,000 clones, 35% to 50% appearing once. The starting material was alloreactive CD8+ T cells from a mixed lymphocyte reaction culture, obtained before transplantation. The subset is: CFSE-low proliferating T cells sorted from approximately 6-day pre-transplant mixed lymphocyte reaction (GvH or HvG direction). These receptors were obtained from a human patient who was an organ donor for intestinal transplantation.

V usage is TRBV7-2 and J usage is TRBJ2-7; 7 bases match TRBD2. The germline gives CDR1 SGHTA, CDR2 FQGNSA. V was clipped by 1 base and J by 2 bases; unmatched bases: 8. CDR3 length: 16 amino acids. The CDR3 DNA reads as TGTGCCAGCAGCTTAGAACGGGGGGACCCTCCCTACGAGCAGTACTTC. Translating gives CASSLERGDPPYEQYF.

This clone is labeled as medium-sized. V gene TRBV29-1 combines with J gene TRBJ2-1; D tentatively fits TRBD1 or TRBD2 (5 bases each). V was clipped by 1 base and J by 2 bases, with 6 bases between them. CDR3 length equals 13 residues. Germline assignment: CDR1 SQVTM and CDR2 ANQGSEA. The CDR3 region is CSVEGGTYNEQFF. The CDR3 region has the DNA TGCAGCGTTGAAGGGGGGACCTACAATGAGCAGTTCTTC.

A few counts support this clone. The chain joins TRBV6-5 to TRBJ1-2, with a weak D call TRBD1 (6 bases). The CDR3 runs to 13 residues. Per germline, CDR1 MNHEY and CDR2 SVGAGI. The ends were cut back, 6 bases at V and 4 bases at J, with 12 bases in the middle. The chain's CDR3 is CASRRDTPYGYTF. The CDR3 DNA follows: TGTGCCAGCAGACGGGACACCCCCTATGGCTACACCTTC.

This clone was recorded a few times. The rearrangement joins TRBV5-6 to TRBJ2-5, with unresolved D. Germline-derived CDR1 and CDR2 are SGHDT and YYEEEE. V lost 6 bases and J 5 bases, leaving 14 bases between the germline ends. The CDR3 totals 13 residues. The CDR3, as DNA: TGTGCCAGCACTACGTTAGGGCTGGAGACCCAGTACTTC. Amino acids: CASTTLGLETQYF.

The CDR3 region has the DNA TGTGCCAGCAGCCAGACGGGCCAATTCTATGGCTACACCTTC. It specifies CASSQTGQFYGYTF. The V gene is TRBV11-2, the J gene TRBJ1-2; no firm D call. V was trimmed by 5 bases and J by 4 bases, leaving 14 bases between them. The CDR3 covers 14 residues. CDR1 SGHAT and CDR2 FQNNGV come from the germline V gene.

This clone was detected only a few times. V gene TRBV27 combines with J gene TRBJ1-1; 7 positions match TRBD1. The CDR3 runs 14 residues. J lost 0 bases, V lost 4 bases, and 2 bases had no gene match. CDR1 is MNHEY, CDR2 SMNVEV, per germline (reference sequence). In DNA, the CDR3 is TGTGCCAGCAGTTGGACAGGAATGAACACTGAAGCTTTCTTT. It translates to CASSWTGMNTEAFF.

This clone is termed medium-sized. J is TRBJ2-7 and V is TRBV5-6; D uncertain. Germline lookup yields CDR1 SGHDT and CDR2 YYEEEE. The CDR3 is made up of 13 amino acids. The V end was cut by 2 bases, the J end by 2 bases, with 8 bases between. The CDR3 DNA reads as TGTGCCAGCAGCTTTGGATTCACCTACGAGCAGTACTTC. Encoded protein: CASSFGFTYEQYF.

This sequence joins TRBV4-1 and TRBJ1-5; a possible D gene is TRBD1 (6 bases). Germline values: CDR1 MGHRA, CDR2 YSYEKL. Trimming removed 1 base at V and 9 bases at J, with 7 bases between. The CDR3 sequence is 12 residues long. The CDR3: CASSQGGGPQHF. The DNA of the CDR3 is TGCGCCAGCAGCCAAGGAGGGGGGCCCCAGCATTTT.

There are a few counts of this clone. The genes are TRBV4-1 and TRBJ1-1, with 7 bases that match TRBD1. V was clipped by 1 base and J by 5 bases; unmatched bases: 4. The CDR3 sequence is 14 residues long. CDR1 and CDR2 (germline): MGHRA, YSYEKL. The CDR3 protein is CASSQVGGRTEAFF. CDR3 bases: TGCGCCAGCAGCCAAGTAGGGGGCCGGACTGAAGCTTTCTTT.

The table lists this clone with a count of one. The chain uses TRBV28 and TRBJ2-7; D possibly corresponds to TRBD1 (5 bases). V lost 1 base, J lost 0 bases, and 13 bases lay in between. Germline loops: CDR1 MDHEN, CDR2 SYDVKM. This CDR3 is built from 16 residues. This CDR3 reads CASSLYWGPLSYEQYF. In nucleotides, the CDR3 is TGTGCCAGCAGTTTATATTGGGGCCCCCTCTCCTACGAGCAGTACTTC.

V usage is TRBV18 and J usage is TRBJ2-5; 7 bases are a match to TRBD1. The germline V gene encodes CDR1 KGHSH and CDR2 LQKENI. Losses at the gene ends were 0 bases for V and 1 base for J; bases not matched to a gene: 11. The CDR3 has 18 residues. CDR3 sequence (DNA): TGTGCCAGCTCACCACCGGGGCCGATGACAGGGACCCAAGAGACCCAGTACTTC. It encodes CASSPPGPMTGTQETQYF.

This clone has a handful of counts. V is TRBV6-5 and J is TRBJ1-3; 11 bases map to TRBD1. Per germline, CDR1 MNHEY and CDR2 SVGAGI. The CDR3 sequence is 16 residues long. Trimming removed 4 bases from V and 1 base from J; junction bases left unmatched: 3. The CDR3 loop is CASSLDRGQSGNTIYF. The CDR3 region has the DNA TGTGCCAGCAGTTTGGACAGGGGGCAATCTGGAAACACCATATATTTT.

This clone was counted only a few times. DNA for the CDR3: TGTGCCAGCTCACCGGACAACTATGGCTACACCTTC. Residues: CASSPDNYGYTF. The V and J genes are TRBV18 and TRBJ1-2; D ambiguous. Germline CDR1 reads KGHSH; CDR2 reads LQKENI. Trimming cost V 3 bases and J 2 bases, with 4 bases left between them. The CDR3 extends over 12 amino acids.

This rearrangement joins TRBV5-1 to TRBJ1-1; the D gene is possibly TRBD1 (5 bases). The V gene lost 4 bases and the J gene lost 0 bases, with 16 bases spanning the gap. Germline lookup yields CDR1 SGHRS and CDR2 YFSETQ. The CDR3 runs to 16 residues. The CDR3 protein is CASSTTGTLMNTEAFF. CDR3 bases: TGCGCCAGCAGCACCACGGGGACCTTGATGAACACTGAAGCTTTCTTT.